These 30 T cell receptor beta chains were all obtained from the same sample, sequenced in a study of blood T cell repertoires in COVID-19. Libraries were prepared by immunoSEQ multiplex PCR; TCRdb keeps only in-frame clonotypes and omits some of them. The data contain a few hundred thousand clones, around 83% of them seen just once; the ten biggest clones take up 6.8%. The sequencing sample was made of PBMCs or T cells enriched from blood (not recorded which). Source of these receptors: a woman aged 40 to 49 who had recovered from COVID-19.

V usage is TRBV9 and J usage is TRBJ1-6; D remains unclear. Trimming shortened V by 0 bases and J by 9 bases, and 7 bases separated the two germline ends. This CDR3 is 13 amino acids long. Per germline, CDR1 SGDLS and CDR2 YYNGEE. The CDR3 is CASSVVLSSPLHF. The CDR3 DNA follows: TGTGCCAGCAGCGTAGTCCTCTCTTCACCCCTCCACTTT.

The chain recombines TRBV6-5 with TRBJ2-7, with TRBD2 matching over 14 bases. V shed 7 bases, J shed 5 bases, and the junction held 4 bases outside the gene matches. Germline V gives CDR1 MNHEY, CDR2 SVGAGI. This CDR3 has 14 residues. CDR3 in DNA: TGTGCCAGCACTCGACTAGCGGGAGGGAACGAGCAGTACGTC. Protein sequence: CASTRLAGGNEQYV.

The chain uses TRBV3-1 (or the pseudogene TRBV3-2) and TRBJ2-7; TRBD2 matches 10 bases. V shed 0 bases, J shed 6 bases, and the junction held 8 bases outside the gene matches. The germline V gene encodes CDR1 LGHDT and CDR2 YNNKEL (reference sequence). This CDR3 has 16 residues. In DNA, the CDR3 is TGTGCCAGCAGCCAAGATTGGACTAGCGGCTCAGGCGAGCAGTACTTC. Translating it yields CASSQDWTSGSGEQYF.

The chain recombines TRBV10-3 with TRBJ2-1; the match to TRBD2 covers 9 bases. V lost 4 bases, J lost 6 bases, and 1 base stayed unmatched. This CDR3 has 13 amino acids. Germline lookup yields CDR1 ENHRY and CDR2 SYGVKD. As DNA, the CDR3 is TGTGCCATCAGTGCGGGACTAGCCAATGAGCAGTTCTTC. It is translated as CAISAGLANEQFF.

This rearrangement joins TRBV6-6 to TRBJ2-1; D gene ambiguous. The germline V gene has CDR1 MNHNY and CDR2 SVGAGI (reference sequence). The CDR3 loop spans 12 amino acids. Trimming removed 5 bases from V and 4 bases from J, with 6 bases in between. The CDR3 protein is CASSQAYNEQFF. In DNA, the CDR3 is TGTGCCAGCAGTCAAGCATACAATGAGCAGTTCTTC.

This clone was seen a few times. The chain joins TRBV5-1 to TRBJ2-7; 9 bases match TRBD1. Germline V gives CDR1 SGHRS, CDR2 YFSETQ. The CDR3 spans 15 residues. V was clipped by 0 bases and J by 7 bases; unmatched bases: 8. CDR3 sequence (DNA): TGCGCCAGCAGCTTGGTGGGACAGGGAAACGGGGAGCAGTACTTC. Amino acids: CASSLVGQGNGEQYF.

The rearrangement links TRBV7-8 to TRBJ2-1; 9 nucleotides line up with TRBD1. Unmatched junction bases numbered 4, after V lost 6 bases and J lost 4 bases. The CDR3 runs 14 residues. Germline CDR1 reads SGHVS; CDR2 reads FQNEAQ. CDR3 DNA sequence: TGTGCCAGCAGGGGGGACAGGGCGTACAATGAGCAGTTCTTC. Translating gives CASRGDRAYNEQFF.

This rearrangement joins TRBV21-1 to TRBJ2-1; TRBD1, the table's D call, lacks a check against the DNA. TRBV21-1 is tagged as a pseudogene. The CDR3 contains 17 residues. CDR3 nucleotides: TGTGCCAGCAGCACTGCGAACAGGACAGGCTCCTACAATGAGCAGTTCTTC. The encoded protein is CASSTANRTGSYNEQFF.

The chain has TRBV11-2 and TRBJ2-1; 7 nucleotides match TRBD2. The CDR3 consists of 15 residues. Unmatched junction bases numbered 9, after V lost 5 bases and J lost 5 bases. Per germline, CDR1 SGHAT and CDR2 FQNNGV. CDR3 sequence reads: CASSPQRAGDNEQFF. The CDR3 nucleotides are TGTGCCAGCAGCCCGCAGCGGGCGGGGGACAATGAGCAGTTCTTC.

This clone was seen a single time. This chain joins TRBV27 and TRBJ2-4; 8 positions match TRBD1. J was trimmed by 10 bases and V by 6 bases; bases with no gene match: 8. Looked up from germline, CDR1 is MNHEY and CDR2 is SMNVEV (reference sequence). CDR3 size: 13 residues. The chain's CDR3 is CASRPTGGRIQYF. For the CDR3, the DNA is TGTGCCAGCAGGCCCACAGGGGGAAGGATTCAGTACTTC.

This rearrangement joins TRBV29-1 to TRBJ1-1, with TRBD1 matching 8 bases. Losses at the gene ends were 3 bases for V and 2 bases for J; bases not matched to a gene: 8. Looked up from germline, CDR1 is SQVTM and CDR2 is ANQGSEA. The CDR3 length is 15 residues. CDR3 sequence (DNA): TGCAGCGTTGATATGGACAGGGTCAAAAACACTGAAGCTTTCTTT. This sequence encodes CSVDMDRVKNTEAFF.

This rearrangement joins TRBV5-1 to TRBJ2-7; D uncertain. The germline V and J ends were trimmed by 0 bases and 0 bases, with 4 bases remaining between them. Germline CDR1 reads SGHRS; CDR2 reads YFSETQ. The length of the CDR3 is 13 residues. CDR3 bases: TGCGCCAGCAGCTTGGCAAACTCCTACGAGCAGTACTTC. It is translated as CASSLANSYEQYF.

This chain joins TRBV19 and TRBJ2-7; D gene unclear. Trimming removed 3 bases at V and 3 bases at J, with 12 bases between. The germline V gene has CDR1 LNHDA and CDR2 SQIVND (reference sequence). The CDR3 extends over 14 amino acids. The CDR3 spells CASSIWHGGYEQYV. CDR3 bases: TGTGCCAGTAGTATCTGGCACGGCGGCTACGAGCAGTACGTC.

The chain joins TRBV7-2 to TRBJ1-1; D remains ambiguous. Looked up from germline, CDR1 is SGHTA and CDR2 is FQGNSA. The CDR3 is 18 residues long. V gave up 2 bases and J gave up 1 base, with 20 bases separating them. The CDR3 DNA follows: TGTGCCAGCAGCTTAATCGTGAGCGGGCGTGCGAGGAACACTGAAGCTTTCTTT. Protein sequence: CASSLIVSGRARNTEAFF.

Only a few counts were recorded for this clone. CDR3 loop: CAISDPSGSGAGELFF. In nucleotides, the CDR3 is TGTGCCATCAGTGACCCGAGCGGGAGTGGGGCCGGGGAGCTGTTTTTT. This chain links TRBV10-3 with TRBJ2-2; 8 bases are shared with TRBD2. V lost 3 bases to trimming and J lost 6 bases; unmatched junction nucleotides: 9. CDR1 is ENHRY, CDR2 SYGVKD, per germline. The CDR3 has 16 residues.

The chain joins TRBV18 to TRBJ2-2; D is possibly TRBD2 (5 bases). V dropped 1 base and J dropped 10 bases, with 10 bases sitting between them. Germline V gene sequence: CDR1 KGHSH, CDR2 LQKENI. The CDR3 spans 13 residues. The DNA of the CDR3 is TGTGCCAGCTCACCACTTCCGGAGGCGGAGCTGTTTTTT. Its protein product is CASSPLPEAELFF.

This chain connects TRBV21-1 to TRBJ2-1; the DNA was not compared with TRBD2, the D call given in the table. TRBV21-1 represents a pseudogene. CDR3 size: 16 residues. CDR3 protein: CASSIGTSGQDNEQFF. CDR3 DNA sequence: TGTGCCAGCAGCATAGGGACTAGCGGACAAGACAATGAGCAGTTCTTC.

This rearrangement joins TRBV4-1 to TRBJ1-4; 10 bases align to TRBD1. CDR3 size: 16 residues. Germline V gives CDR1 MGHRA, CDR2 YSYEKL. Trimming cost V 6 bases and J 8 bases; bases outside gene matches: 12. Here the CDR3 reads CASSSAGTGAGEKLFF. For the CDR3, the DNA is TGCGCCAGCAGTAGCGCCGGGACAGGGGCGGGGGAAAAACTGTTTTTT.

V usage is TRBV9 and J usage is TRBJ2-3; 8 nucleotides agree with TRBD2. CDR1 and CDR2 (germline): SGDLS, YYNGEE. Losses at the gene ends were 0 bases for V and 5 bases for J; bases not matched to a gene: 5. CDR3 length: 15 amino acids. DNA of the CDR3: TGTGCCAGCAGCGTAGCTGGGGCGGGGGGAGATACGCAGTATTTT. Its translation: CASSVAGAGGDTQYF.

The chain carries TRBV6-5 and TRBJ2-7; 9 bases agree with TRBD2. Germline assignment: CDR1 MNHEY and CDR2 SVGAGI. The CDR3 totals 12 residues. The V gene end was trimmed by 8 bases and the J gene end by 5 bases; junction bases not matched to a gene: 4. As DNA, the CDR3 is TGTGCCAGCCTTAGCGGGGGAGACGAGCAGTACTTC. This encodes CASLSGGDEQYF.

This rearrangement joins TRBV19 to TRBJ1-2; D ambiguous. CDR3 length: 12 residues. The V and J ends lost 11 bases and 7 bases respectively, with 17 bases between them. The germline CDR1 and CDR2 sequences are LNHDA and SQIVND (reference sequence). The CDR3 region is CAAAREGGGYTF. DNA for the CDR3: TGTGCCGCCGCCCGGGAGGGAGGTGGCTACACCTTC.

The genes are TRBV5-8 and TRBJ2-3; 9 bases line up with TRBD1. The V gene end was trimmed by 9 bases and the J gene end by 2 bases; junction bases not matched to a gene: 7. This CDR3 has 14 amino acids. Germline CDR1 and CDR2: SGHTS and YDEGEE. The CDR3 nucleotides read TGTGCCAACACGGGACAGGGCGACACAGATACGCAGTATTTT. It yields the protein CANTGQGDTDTQYF.

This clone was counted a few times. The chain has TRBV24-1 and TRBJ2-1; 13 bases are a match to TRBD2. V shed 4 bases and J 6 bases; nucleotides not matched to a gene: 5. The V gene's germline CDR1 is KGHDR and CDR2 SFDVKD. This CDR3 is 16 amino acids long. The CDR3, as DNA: TGTGCCACCAGTGACGCGGGACTAGCGGGATTCAATGAGCAGTTCTTC. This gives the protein CATSDAGLAGFNEQFF.

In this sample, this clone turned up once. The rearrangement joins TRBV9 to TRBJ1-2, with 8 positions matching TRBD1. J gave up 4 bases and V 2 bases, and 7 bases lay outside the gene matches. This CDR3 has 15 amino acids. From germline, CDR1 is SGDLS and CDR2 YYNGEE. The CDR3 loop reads CASSVGTGGFYGYTF. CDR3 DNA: TGTGCCAGCAGCGTGGGGACAGGCGGATTCTATGGCTACACCTTC.

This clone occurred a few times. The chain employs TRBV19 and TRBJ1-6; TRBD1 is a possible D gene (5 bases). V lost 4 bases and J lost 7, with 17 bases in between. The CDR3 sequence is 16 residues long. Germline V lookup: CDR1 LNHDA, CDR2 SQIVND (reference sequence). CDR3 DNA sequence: TGTGCCAGTAGTAGAACCCCAGGGTTCTGGAATTCACCCCTCCACTTT. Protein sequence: CASSRTPGFWNSPLHF. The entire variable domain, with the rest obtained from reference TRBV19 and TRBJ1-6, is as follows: DGGITQSPKYLFRKEGQNVTLSCEQNLNHDAMYWYRQDPGQGLRLIYYSQIVNDFQKGDIAEGYSVSREKKESFPLTVTSAQKNPTAFYLCASSRTPGFWNSPLHFGNGTRLTVT.

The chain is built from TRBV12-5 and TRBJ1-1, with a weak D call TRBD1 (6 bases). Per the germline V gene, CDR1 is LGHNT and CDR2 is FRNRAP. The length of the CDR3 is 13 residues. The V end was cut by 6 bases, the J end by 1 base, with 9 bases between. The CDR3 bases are TGTGCTAGTGGGACGGACAGGAACACTGAAGCTTTCTTT. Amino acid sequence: CASGTDRNTEAFF.

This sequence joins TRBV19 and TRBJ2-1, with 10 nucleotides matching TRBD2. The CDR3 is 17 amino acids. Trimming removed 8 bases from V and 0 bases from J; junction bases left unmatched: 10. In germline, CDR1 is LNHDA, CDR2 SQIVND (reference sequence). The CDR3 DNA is TGTGCCAGTGAGAGAGGACTAGCGGACTTCTCCTACAATGAGCAGTTCTTC. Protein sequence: CASERGLADFSYNEQFF. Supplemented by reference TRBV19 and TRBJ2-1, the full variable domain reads DGGITQSPKYLFRKEGQNVTLSCEQNLNHDAMYWYRQDPGQGLRLIYYSQIVNDFQKGDIAEGYSVSREKKESFPLTVTSAQKNPTAFYLCASERGLADFSYNEQFFGPGTRLTVL.

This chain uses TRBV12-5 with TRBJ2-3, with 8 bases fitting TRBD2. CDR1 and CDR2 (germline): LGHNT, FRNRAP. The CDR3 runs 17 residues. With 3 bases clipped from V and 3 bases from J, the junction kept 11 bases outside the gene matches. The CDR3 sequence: CASGFPARLAITDTQYF. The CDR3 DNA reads TGTGCTAGTGGTTTCCCCGCGAGACTAGCGATAACAGATACGCAGTATTTT.

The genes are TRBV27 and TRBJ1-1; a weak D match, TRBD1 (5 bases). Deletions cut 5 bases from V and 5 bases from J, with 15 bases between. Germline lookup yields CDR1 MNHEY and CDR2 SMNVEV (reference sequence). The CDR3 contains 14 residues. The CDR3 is CASSLSQGWTEAFF. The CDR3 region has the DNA TGTGCCAGCAGTCTGAGTCAGGGTTGGACTGAAGCTTTCTTT.

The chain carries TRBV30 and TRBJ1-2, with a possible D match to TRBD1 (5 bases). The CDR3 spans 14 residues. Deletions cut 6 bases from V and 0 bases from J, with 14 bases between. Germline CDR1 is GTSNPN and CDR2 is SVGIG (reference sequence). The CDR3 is CACQGEASNYGYTF. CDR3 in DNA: TGTGCCTGTCAAGGGGAAGCCTCTAACTATGGCTACACCTTC.